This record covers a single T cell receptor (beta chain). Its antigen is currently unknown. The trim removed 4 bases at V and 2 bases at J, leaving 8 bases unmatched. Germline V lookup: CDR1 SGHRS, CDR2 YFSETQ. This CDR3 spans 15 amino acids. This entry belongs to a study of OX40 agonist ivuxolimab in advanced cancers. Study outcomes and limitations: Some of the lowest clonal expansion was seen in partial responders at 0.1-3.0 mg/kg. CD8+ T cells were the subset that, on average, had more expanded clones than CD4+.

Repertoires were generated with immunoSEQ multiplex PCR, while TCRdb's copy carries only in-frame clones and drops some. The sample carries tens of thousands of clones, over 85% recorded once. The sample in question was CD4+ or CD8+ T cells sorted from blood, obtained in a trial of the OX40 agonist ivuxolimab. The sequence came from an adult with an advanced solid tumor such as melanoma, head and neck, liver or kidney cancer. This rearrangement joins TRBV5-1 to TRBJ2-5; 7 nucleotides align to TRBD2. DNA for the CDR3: TGCGCCAGCAGCCCCGGGGCTAGCGGACAAGAGACCCAGTACTTC. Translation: CASSPGASGQETQYF.